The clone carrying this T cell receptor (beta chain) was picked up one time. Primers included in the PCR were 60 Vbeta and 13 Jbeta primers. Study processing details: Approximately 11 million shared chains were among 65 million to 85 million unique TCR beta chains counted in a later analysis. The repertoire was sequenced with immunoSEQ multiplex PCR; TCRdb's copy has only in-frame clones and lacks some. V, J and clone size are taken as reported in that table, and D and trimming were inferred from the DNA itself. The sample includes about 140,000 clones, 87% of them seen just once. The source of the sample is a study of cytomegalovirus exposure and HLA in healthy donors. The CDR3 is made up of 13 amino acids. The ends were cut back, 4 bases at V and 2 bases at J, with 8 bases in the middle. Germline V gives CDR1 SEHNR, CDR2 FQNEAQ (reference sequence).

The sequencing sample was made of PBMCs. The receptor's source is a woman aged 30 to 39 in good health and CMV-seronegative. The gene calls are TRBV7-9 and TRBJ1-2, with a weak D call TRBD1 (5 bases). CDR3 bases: TGTGCCAGCAGCTCAGGGCAGAACTATGGCTACACCTTC. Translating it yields CASSSGQNYGYTF.